This TCR beta chain is drawn from a study of CD8 T cells in ankylosing spondylitis. Study-level points and caveats: In ankylosing spondylitis patients, matched synovial fluid reportedly showed significant enrichment of disease-linked clones.

Germline CDR1 is SSHAT and CDR2 is FNYEAQ (reference sequence). The CDR3 runs to 14 residues. As regards this clonotype: As yet, its antigen is unknown. One end of the junction varies from germline; a read error may be responsible.

TCRdb redid the calling of the 5' RACE reads with MiXCR, one entry per CDR3 protein. The sample shows about 160,000 distinct CDR3 sequences, 40% to 50% of them seen only once. The TCR comes from a male donor with ankylosing spondylitis. J is TRBJ2-5 and V is TRBV7-7; possible D gene TRBD1, 6 bases. Material for sequencing was synovial fluid, either unsorted or a sorted T cell fraction (not recorded which). As DNA, the CDR3 is TGTGCTAGCAGCCCCGGGACACCCCAAGAGACCCAGTACTTC. Translation: CASSPGTPQETQYF.